Sequencing of this TCR beta chain was carried out in a study of CD8 T cells in ankylosing spondylitis. With molecular barcodes, quantitative 5'-RACE was used to make the TCR beta libraries. TCRdb independently ran MiXCR on the 5' RACE reads; one entry per CDR3 protein. The repertoire holds about 120,000 distinct CDR3 sequences, with roughly an eighth as singletons. Study findings and constraints: Disease-associated clones were CD8+ and fairly uncommon in peripheral blood. A motif in TCR beta, a set of seven to nine highly homologous variants, appeared characteristic of ankylosing spondylitis blood. In ankylosing spondylitis patients, matched synovial fluid reportedly showed significant enrichment of disease-linked clones.

At least ten counts were recorded for this clonotype. Antigen specificity is unknown. The sequenced material came from blood, either unsorted or a sorted T cell fraction (not recorded which). This clonotype was obtained from a female donor with ankylosing spondylitis or in good health (not recorded which).

The CDR3 sequence is CASSHTANTEAFF. The CDR3 DNA is TGTGCCAGCAGCCACACGGCCAACACTGAAGCTTTCTTT. The chain uses TRBV3-1 and TRBJ1-1; D is ambiguous. Germline CDR1 LGHDT, CDR2 YNNKEL (reference sequence). The V gene lost 3 bases and the J gene lost 2 bases, with 7 bases spanning the gap. The CDR3 sequence is 13 residues long.